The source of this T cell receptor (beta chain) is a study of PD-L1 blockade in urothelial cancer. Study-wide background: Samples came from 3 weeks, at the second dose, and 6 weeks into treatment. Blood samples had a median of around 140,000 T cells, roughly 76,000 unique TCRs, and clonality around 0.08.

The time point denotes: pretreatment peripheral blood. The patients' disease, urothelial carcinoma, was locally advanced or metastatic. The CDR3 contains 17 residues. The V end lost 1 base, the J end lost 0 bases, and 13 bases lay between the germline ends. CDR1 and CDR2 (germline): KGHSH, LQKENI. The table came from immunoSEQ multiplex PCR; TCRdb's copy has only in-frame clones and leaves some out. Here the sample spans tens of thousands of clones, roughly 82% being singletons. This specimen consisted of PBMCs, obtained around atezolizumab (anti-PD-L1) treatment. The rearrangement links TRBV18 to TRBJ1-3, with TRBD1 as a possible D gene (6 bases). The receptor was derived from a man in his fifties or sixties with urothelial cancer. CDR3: CASSPQQGRGSGNTIYF. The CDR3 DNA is TGTGCCAGCTCACCACAACAGGGAAGGGGCTCTGGAAACACCATATATTTT.